A selection of T cell receptor beta chains follows, all from one sample in a study of immune evolution from preneoplasia to lung adenocarcinoma. Some clones are missing from TCRdb's copy, which holds only in-frame ones; the method was immunoSEQ multiplex PCR. Found here are roughly 4,000 clones, over 80% of them singletons; the top ten hold about 6.7%. The source material was FFPE invasive lung adenocarcinoma tissue. The receptors here all came from a person aged 70 to 79 with invasive lung adenocarcinoma. Each CDR3 is given with its conserved first and last residue. D genes are given only for firm matches. A row's size may be missing; if present it is once, few, many or a size class.

j_gene,abundance,v_gene,d_gene,len,CDR3aa,CDR3nt
TRBJ2-3,.,TRBV11-2,.,15,CASSLGDHKSDTQYF,TGTGCCAGCAGCTTAGGGGACCACAAATCGGATACGCAGTATTTT
TRBJ2-2,.,TRBV5-1,TRBD1,14,CASSLGQGGGELFF,TGCGCCAGCAGCTTGGGACAGGGCGGCGGGGAGCTGTTTTTT
TRBJ2-4,.,TRBV14,.,18,CASSQDYSGTLAKNIQYF,TGTGCCAGCAGCCAAGACTATAGCGGAACCCTAGCCAAAAACATTCAGTACTTC
TRBJ2-7,.,TRBV6-4,TRBD2,17,CASSDPSSGRASYEQYF,TGTGCCAGCAGTGACCCTTCTAGCGGGAGGGCCTCCTACGAGCAGTACTTC
TRBJ2-6,.,TRBV19,TRBD1,18,CASSRTQDRSSGANVLTF,TGTGCCAGTAGTCGAACTCAGGACAGGAGCTCTGGGGCCAACGTCCTGACTTTC
TRBJ2-1,.,TRBV11-3,.,16,CASSPRPRSSYNEQFF,TGTGCCAGCAGCCCGAGACCTAGGAGCTCCTACAATGAGCAGTTCTTC
TRBJ2-1,.,TRBV7-9,TRBD2,18,CASSSTGLAGGRGNEQFF,TGTGCCAGCAGCTCCACCGGACTAGCGGGAGGCCGAGGCAATGAGCAGTTCTTC
TRBJ1-4,.,TRBV4-2,.,14,CASSQVGGEEKLFF,TGTGCCAGCAGCCAAGTCGGGGGGGAGGAAAAACTGTTTTTT
TRBJ2-7,once,TRBV2,.,11,CASRGLYEQYF,TGTGCCTCCAGGGGCCTCTACGAGCAGTACTTC
TRBJ2-1,.,TRBV5-4,TRBD2,18,CASSGGPGLALGYNEQFF,TGTGCCAGCAGCGGAGGACCGGGACTAGCGTTGGGGTACAATGAGCAGTTCTTC
TRBJ1-5,.,TRBV11-2,.,15,CASSAGASGNQPQHF,TGTGCCAGCAGCGCTGGGGCATCGGGCAATCAGCCCCAGCATTTT
TRBJ2-7,few,TRBV5-1,.,13,CASSVGPGFEQYF,TGCGCCAGCAGCGTCGGTCCCGGTTTCGAGCAGTACTTC
TRBJ1-2,.,TRBV11-2,.,14,CASSPGEGLYGYTF,TGTGCCAGCAGCCCGGGGGAGGGATTATATGGCTACACCTTC
TRBJ2-1,.,TRBV9,.,13,CASSVDGLNEQFF,TGTGCCAGCAGCGTAGATGGTTTGAATGAGCAGTTCTTC
TRBJ1-1,once,TRBV6-1,.,12,CASRQKVGEAFF,TGTGCCAGTAGACAGAAGGTGGGTGAAGCTTTCTTT
TRBJ1-3,.,TRBV5-6,.,15,CASSLERGSGNTIYF,TGTGCCAGCAGCTTGGAAAGGGGCTCTGGAAACACCATATATTTT
TRBJ1-1,.,TRBV29-1,.,10,CSVDNTEAFF,TGCAGCGTTGACAACACTGAAGCTTTCTTT
TRBJ1-3,.,TRBV30,.,15,CAWSVGSPTGNTIYF,TGTGCCTGGAGTGTAGGCAGCCCTACTGGAAACACCATATATTTT
TRBJ2-1,once,TRBV7-8,.,12,CASSPQTNEQFF,TGTGCCAGCAGCCCCCAGACTAATGAGCAGTTCTTC
TRBJ1-1,.,TRBV12-5,.,13,CASGLQVNTEAFF,TGTGCTAGTGGTTTGCAGGTGAACACTGAAGCTTTCTTT
TRBJ2-2,.,TRBV10-2,.,13,CASGGRRAGELFF,TGCGCCAGCGGGGGGAGGCGGGCCGGGGAGCTGTTTTTT
TRBJ2-7,.,TRBV18,TRBD2,13,CASSPTSDGEQYF,TGTGCCAGCTCTCCGACTAGCGACGGCGAGCAGTACTTC
TRBJ2-4,.,TRBV11-2,.,17,CASSLEGGRLAKNIQYF,TGTGCCAGCAGCTTAGAAGGAGGGAGATTAGCCAAAAACATTCAGTACTTC
TRBJ2-1,.,TRBV11-1,TRBD2,15,CASSLSGLAYNEQFF,TGTGCCAGCAGCTTATCGGGACTAGCATACAATGAGCAGTTCTTC
TRBJ2-2,.,TRBV5-6,TRBD2,16,CASSLDLGRETGELFF,TGTGCCAGCAGCTTGGACCTGGGGCGGGAGACCGGGGAGCTGTTTTTT
TRBJ1-4,.,TRBV7-9,.,16,CASSPPGGFPNEKLFF,TGTGCCAGCAGCCCCCCTGGGGGCTTCCCTAATGAAAAACTGTTTTTT
TRBJ1-4,.,TRBV5-1,.,15,CASSWTLEHGEKLFF,TGCGCCAGCAGCTGGACTCTCGAGCATGGGGAAAAACTGTTTTTT
TRBJ2-1,few,TRBV10-2,.,14,CASRGLVLDNEQFF,TGCGCCAGCAGAGGGCTAGTCTTGGACAATGAGCAGTTCTTC
TRBJ1-2,.,TRBV19,.,13,CASSPGSNYGYTF,TGTGCCAGTAGCCCCGGGTCTAACTATGGCTACACCTTC
TRBJ1-4,.,TRBV4-1,TRBD1,14,CASSLGQRNEKLFF,TGCGCCAGCAGCCTGGGACAGAGGAATGAAAAACTGTTTTTT
TRBJ2-7,.,TRBV4-1,.,15,CASSQQGTPGYEQYF,TGCGCCAGCAGCCAACAGGGGACCCCTGGTTACGAGCAGTACTTC
TRBJ2-7,few,TRBV5-1,.,14,CASSLAEFSYEQYF,TGCGCCAGCAGCTTGGCCGAATTTTCCTACGAGCAGTACTTC
TRBJ1-1,few,TRBV7-9,.,13,CASSLGNWAEAFF,TGTGCCAGCAGCTTAGGGAATTGGGCTGAAGCTTTCTTT
TRBJ2-1,.,TRBV6-1,TRBD2,20,CASSEGTGKFSGRALDEQFF,TGTGCCAGCAGTGAAGGGACAGGGAAATTTAGCGGGAGGGCCCTCGATGAGCAGTTCTTC
TRBJ1-4,.,TRBV5-4,TRBD1,15,CASSQNRGLDEKLFF,TGTGCCAGCAGTCAAAACAGGGGCCTGGATGAAAAACTGTTTTTT
TRBJ2-5,.,TRBV7-9,TRBD2,14,CASSLEAGAGTQYF,TGTGCCAGCAGCTTGGAAGCGGGGGCAGGGACCCAGTACTTC
TRBJ1-4,.,TRBV27,TRBD1,14,CASRLQGRDEKLFF,TGTGCCAGCAGGTTACAGGGGAGGGATGAAAAACTGTTTTTT
TRBJ2-5,.,TRBV7-7,TRBD2,15,CASSLSGRGQETQYF,TGTGCTAGCAGCTTATCCGGGAGGGGACAAGAGACCCAGTACTTC
TRBJ2-5,.,TRBV15,.,14,CATSWMDRSETQYF,TGTGCCACCAGTTGGATGGACAGATCAGAGACCCAGTACTTC
TRBJ1-1,.,TRBV7-9,TRBD1,14,CASTSGQGSTEAFF,TGTGCCAGCACCTCGGGACAGGGCAGCACTGAAGCTTTCTTT
TRBJ2-1,.,TRBV14,TRBD2,15,CASSPTSGSYNEQFF,TGTGCCAGCAGCCCCACTAGCGGGTCCTACAATGAGCAGTTCTTC
TRBJ2-6,.,TRBV9,TRBD1,17,CASSADRAFSGANVLTF,TGTGCCAGCAGCGCGGACAGGGCGTTCTCTGGGGCCAACGTCCTGACTTTC
TRBJ1-1,.,TRBV30,.,12,CAWGTKNTEAFF,TGTGCCTGGGGTACAAAGAACACTGAAGCTTTCTTT
TRBJ1-5,.,TRBV30,.,13,CAWSADSNQPQHF,TGTGCCTGGTCAGCTGATAGCAATCAGCCCCAGCATTTT
TRBJ2-5,few,TRBV7-9,TRBD1,15,CASSLEKGAGQTQYF,TGTGCCAGCAGCTTAGAAAAGGGGGCAGGCCAGACCCAGTACTTC
TRBJ2-7,.,TRBV30,.,12,CAWSWTDYEQYF,TGTGCCTGGAGTTGGACAGACTACGAGCAGTACTTC
TRBJ2-5,.,TRBV7-2,TRBD1,15,CASSVSLTGGETQYF,TGTGCCAGCAGCGTTAGCTTGACAGGGGGGGAGACCCAGTACTTC
TRBJ2-5,.,TRBV6-5,TRBD2,14,CASSYGRAGETQYF,TGTGCCAGCAGTTATGGGAGGGCCGGAGAAACCCAGTACTTC
TRBJ1-2,.,TRBV9,TRBD1,15,CASSPIGTEQSGYTF,TGTGCCAGCAGCCCGATCGGGACAGAACAGAGTGGCTACACCTTC
TRBJ2-3,.,TRBV5-6,.,15,CASSLDLGPSDTQYF,TGTGCCAGCAGCTTGGATTTGGGGCCGTCAGATACGCAGTATTTT
TRBJ2-7,.,TRBV7-9,.,14,CASSRDNVAREQYF,TGTGCCAGCAGCCGGGACAACGTCGCGCGCGAGCAGTACTTC
TRBJ2-2,once,TRBV30,TRBD1,13,CAWSVLTGEKLFF,TGTGCCTGGAGTGTATTGACAGGGGAAAAGCTGTTTTTT
TRBJ1-4,once,TRBV28,.,14,CASSRQVRGEKLFF,TGTGCCAGCAGTCGACAGGTGCGGGGGGAAAAACTGTTTTTT
TRBJ1-3,.,TRBV5-6,.,16,CASSPFDRFSGNTIYF,TGTGCCAGCAGCCCATTCGACAGATTCTCTGGAAACACCATATATTTT
TRBJ1-5,.,TRBV19,.,12,CASRAGDQPQHF,TGTGCCAGTAGGGCAGGGGATCAGCCCCAGCATTTT
TRBJ2-2,.,TRBV5-1,TRBD2,15,CASSSGTSGIGELFF,TGCGCCAGCAGCTCAGGGACTAGCGGAATCGGGGAGCTGTTTTTT
TRBJ1-1,.,TRBV2,.,13,CASKREKRTEAFF,TGTGCCAGCAAAAGGGAGAAGAGGACTGAAGCTTTCTTT
TRBJ2-1,.,TRBV29-1,.,14,CSHTGVAAYNEQFF,TGCTCACATACAGGGGTAGCGGCCTACAATGAGCAGTTCTTC
TRBJ2-1,.,TRBV14,.,15,CASSQRRSGEIEQFF,TGTGCCAGCAGCCAAAGAAGGTCGGGGGAAATTGAGCAGTTCTTC